The entry below describes one T cell receptor (beta chain). What it recognizes is unknown. CDR1 SGHTA and CDR2 FQGNSA come from the germline V gene. The ends lost 5 bases at V and 6 bases at J; junction bases unmatched: 4. The CDR3 contains 14 residues. 5'RACE with 10-nucleotide random UMIs generated the cDNA. TCRdb re-analysed the 5' RACE reads in MiXCR, keeping a single row per CDR3 protein. Seen here are approximately 41,000 distinct CDR3 sequences, 2% to 2.5% observed once, and the top ten hold approximately 12%. This record belongs to a study of neurological immune-mediated disorders. Regarding the study as a whole: No CDR3 amino acid sequences were shared by expanded clones across subjects, suggesting private repertoires in all groups. HTLV-1-associated myelopathy ranked highest for TCR clonal expansion and multiple sclerosis lowest, beneath healthy controls.

Unsorted libraries were prepared from 2 million PBMCs that had been stored at -80 C. The rearrangement uses TRBV7-2 and TRBJ2-4, with 10 bases lining up with TRBD1. Sequenced sample: PBMCs. This receptor was taken from a man aged 25 to 45 with multiple sclerosis. CDR3 sequence: CASSQRTGGNIQYF. CDR3 DNA sequence: TGTGCCAGCAGCCAGAGGACAGGGGGAAACATTCAGTACTTC.